This T cell receptor beta chain is drawn from a study of blood T cell repertoires in COVID-19. In the study overall: The analysed material was cDNA or gDNA that came from T cells, B-cell-depleted T cells, or PBMCs.

TCRdb keeps only in-frame clones here, not all; method: immunoSEQ multiplex PCR. The repertoire holds 240,000 or so clones, with 85% to 90% as singletons. The table lists this clone with a few counts. The CDR3 spans 13 residues. Unmatched junction bases numbered 3, after V lost 7 bases and J lost 1 base. Germline V lookup: CDR1 SQVTM, CDR2 ANQGSEA. What the recovered Cohort 3 donors had was two negative PCRs, clearance, or symptom resolution. Sequences were obtained from PBMCs or T cells enriched from blood (not recorded which). The gene calls are TRBV29-1 and TRBJ1-1, with 10 bases fitting TRBD1. The origin of this receptor is a middle-aged man who had recovered from COVID-19. CDR3 region: CSGGQGGNTEAFF. In nucleotides, the CDR3 is TGCAGCGGCGGACAGGGGGGGAACACTGAAGCTTTCTTT.